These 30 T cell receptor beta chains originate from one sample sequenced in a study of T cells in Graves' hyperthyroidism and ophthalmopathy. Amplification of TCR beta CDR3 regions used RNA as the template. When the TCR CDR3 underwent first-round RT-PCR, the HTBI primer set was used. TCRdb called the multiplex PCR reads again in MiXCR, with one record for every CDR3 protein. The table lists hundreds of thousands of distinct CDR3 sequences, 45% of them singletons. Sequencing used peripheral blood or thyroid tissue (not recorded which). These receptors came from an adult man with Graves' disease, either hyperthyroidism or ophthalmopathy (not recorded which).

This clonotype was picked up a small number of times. In DNA form, the CDR3 reads TGCGCCAGCAGCGGGACATCCGCCCGGAATGAAAAACTGTTTTTT. This gives the protein CASSGTSARNEKLFF. The chain has TRBV5-1 and TRBJ1-4; D perhaps matches TRBD1 (6 bases). The CDR3 sequence is 15 residues long. The germline V gene encodes CDR1 SGHRS and CDR2 YFSETQ. V lost 4 bases to trimming and J lost 5 bases, with 15 bases between them.

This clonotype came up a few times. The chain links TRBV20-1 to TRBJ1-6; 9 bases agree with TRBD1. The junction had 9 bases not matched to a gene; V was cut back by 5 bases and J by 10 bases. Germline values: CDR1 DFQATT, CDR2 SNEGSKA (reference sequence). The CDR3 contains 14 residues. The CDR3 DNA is TGCAGTGCTGACAGGGGGGGGTTCGGGTCACCCCTCCACTTT. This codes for CSADRGGFGSPLHF.

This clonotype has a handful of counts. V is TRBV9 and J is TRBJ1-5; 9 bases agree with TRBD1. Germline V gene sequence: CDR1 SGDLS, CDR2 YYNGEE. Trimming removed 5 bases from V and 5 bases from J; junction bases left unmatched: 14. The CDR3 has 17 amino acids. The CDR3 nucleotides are TGTGCCAGCAGTCCTGTCCCGGGACAGGGTTCAGATCAGCCCCAGCATTTT. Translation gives CASSPVPGQGSDQPQHF.

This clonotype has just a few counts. The CDR3 nucleotides read TGCAGTGCTGTCCGGGGACGGGGGAACTACGAGCAGTACTTC. It is translated as CSAVRGRGNYEQYF. The V call is TRBV20-1, the J call TRBJ2-7; TRBD2 is a possible D gene (6 bases). CDR1 DFQATT and CDR2 SNEGSKA come from the germline V gene (reference sequence). There are 14 residues in the CDR3. The ends were cut back, 5 bases at V and 3 bases at J, with 17 bases in the middle.

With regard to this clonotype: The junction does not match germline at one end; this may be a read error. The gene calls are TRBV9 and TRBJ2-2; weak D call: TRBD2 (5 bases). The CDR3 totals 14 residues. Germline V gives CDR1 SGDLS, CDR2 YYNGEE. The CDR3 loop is CANSPSGSTGELFF. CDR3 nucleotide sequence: TGTGCCAACAGCCCCTCGGGGAGCACCGGGGAGCTGTTTTTT.

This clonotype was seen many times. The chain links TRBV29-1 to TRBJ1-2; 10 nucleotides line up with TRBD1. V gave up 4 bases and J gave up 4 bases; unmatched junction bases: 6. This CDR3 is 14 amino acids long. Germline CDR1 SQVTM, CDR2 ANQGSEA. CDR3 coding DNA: TGCAGCGTTGCCACGGGACAGGGGACCTATGGCTACACCTTC. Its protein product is CSVATGQGTYGYTF.

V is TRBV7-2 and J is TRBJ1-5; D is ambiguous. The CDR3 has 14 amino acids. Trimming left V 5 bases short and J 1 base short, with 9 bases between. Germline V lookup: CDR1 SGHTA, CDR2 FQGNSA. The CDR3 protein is CASSHSGSNQPQHF. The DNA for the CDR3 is TGTGCCAGCAGCCATTCGGGAAGCAATCAGCCCCAGCATTTT. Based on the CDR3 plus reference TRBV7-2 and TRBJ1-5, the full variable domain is GAGVSQSPSNKVTEKGKDVELRCDPISGHTALYWYRQSLGQGLEFLIYFQGNSAPDKSGLPSDRFSAERTGGSVSTLTIQRTQQEDSAVYLCASSHSGSNQPQHFGDGTRLSIL.

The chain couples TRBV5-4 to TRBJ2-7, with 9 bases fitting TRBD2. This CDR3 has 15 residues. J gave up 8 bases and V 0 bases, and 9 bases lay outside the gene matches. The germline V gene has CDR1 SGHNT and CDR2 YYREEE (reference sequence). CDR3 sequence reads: CASSLDTAGGPKQYF. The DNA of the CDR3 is TGTGCCAGCAGCTTGGATACGGCGGGAGGGCCGAAGCAGTACTTC.

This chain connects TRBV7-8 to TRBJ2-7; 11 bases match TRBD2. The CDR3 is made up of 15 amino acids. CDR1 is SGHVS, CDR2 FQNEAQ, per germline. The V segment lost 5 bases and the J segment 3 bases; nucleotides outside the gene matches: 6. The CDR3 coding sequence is TGTGCCAGCAGCAGGACTAGCGGGTTACACTACGAGCAGTACTTC. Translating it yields CASSRTSGLHYEQYF.

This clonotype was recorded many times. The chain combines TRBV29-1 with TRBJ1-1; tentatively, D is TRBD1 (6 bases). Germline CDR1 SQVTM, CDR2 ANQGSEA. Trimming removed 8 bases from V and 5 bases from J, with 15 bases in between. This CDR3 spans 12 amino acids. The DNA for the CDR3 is TGCAGCATCTACAGGGAGGGGACTGAAGCTTTCTTT. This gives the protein CSIYREGTEAFF.

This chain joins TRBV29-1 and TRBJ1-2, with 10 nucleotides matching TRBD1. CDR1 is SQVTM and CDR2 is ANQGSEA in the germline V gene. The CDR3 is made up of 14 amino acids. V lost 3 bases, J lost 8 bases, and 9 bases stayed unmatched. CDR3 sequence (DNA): TGCAGCGTTGACTTGGGACAGGGGTCCTACGGCTACACCTTC. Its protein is CSVDLGQGSYGYTF.

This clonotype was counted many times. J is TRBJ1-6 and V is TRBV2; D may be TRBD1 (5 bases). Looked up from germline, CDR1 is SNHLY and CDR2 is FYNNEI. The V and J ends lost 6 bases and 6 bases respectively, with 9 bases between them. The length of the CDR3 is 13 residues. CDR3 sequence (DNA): TGTGCCAGCAGATTGACAGTTAATTCACCCCTCCACTTT. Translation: CASRLTVNSPLHF.

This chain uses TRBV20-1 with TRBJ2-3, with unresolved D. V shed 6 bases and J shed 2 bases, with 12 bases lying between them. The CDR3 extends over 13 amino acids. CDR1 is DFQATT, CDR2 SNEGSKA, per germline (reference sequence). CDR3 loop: CSAIAGATDTQYF. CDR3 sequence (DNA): TGCAGTGCAATAGCAGGAGCCACAGATACGCAGTATTTT.

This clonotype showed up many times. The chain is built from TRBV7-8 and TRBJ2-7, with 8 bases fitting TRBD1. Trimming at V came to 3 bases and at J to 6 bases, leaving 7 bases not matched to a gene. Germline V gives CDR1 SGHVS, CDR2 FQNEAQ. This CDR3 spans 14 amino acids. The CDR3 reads CASSFGQGGSEQYF. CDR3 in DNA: TGTGCCAGCAGCTTCGGACAGGGTGGCTCCGAGCAGTACTTC. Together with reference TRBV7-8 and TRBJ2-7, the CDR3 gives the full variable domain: GAGVSQSPRYKVAKRGQDVALRCDPISGHVSLFWYQQALGQGPEFLTYFQNEAQLDKSGLPSDRFFAERPEGSVSTLKIQRTQQEDSAVYLCASSFGQGGSEQYFGPGTRLTVT.

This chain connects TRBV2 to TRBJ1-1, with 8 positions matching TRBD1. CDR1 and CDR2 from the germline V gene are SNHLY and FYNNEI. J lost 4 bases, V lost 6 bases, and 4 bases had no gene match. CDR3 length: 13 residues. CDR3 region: CASRDREATEAFF. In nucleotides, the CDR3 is TGTGCCAGCAGGGACAGGGAGGCCACTGAAGCTTTCTTT.

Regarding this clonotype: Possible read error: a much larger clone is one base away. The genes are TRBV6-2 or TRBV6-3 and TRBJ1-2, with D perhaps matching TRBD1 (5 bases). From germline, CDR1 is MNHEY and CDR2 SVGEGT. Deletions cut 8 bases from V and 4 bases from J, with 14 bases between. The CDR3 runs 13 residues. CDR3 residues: CASGVAGSYGYTF. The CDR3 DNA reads TGTGCCAGCGGGGTAGCAGGGAGCTATGGCTACACCTTC.

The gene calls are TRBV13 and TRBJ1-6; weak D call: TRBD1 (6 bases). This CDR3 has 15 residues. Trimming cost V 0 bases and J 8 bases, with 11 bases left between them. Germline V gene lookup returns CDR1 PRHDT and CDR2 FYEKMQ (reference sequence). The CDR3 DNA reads TGTGCCAGCAGCTTAGGGGCGGACAGCGATTCACCCCTCCACTTT. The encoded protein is CASSLGADSDSPLHF.

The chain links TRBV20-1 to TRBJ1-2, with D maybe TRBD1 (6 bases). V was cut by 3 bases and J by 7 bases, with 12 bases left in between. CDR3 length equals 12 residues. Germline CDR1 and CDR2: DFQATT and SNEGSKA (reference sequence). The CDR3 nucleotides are TGCAGTGCTAGCACCGGGGGGCCTGGCTACACCTTC. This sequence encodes CSASTGGPGYTF.

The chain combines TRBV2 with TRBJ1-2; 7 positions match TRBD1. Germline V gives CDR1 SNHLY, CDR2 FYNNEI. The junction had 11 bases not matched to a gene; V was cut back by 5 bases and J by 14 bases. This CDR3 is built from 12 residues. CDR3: CASSLSGQRLTF. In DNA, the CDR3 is TGTGCCAGCAGTTTATCGGGACAGCGACTTACCTTC.

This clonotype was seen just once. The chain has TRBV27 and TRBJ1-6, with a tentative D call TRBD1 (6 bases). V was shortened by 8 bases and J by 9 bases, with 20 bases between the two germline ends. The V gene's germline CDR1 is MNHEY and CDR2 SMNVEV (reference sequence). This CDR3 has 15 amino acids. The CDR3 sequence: CASANGQWYRSPLHF. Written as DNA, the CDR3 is TGTGCCAGCGCAAACGGACAGTGGTATCGTTCACCCCTCCACTTT.

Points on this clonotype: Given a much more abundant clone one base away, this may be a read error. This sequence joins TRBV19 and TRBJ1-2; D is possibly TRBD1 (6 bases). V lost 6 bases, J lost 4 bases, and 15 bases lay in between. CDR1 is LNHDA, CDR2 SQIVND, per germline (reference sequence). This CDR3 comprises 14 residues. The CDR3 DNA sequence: TGTGCCAGTAGATACAGGGAAATCGGCTATGGCTACACCTTC. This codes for CASRYREIGYGYTF.

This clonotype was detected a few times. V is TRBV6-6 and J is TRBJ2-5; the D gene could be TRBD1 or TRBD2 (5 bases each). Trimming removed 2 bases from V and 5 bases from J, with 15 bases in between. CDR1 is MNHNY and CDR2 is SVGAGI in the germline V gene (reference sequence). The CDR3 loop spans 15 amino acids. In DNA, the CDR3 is TGTGCCAGCAGTTACGGGGGACCTCCAGGGGAGACCCAGTACTTC. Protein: CASSYGGPPGETQYF.

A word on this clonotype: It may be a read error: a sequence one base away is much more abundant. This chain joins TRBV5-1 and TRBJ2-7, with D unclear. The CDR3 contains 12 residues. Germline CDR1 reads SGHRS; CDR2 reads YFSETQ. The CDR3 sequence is CASNLNSDEQYF. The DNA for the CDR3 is TGCGCCAGCAACTTGAATTCGGACGAGCAGTACTTC.

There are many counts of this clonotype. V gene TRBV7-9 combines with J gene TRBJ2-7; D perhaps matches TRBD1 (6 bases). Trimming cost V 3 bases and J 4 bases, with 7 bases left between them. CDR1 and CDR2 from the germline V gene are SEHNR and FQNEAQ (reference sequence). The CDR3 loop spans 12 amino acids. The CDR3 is CASSFRGYEQYF. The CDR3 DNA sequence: TGTGCCAGCAGCTTCAGGGGATACGAGCAGTACTTC.

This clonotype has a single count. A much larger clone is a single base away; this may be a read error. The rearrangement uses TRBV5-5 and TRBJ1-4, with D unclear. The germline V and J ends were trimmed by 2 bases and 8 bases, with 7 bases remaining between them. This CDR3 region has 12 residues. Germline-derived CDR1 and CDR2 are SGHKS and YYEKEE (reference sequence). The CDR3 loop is CASSFPQEKLFF. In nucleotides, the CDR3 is TGTGCCAGCAGCTTCCCCCAGGAAAAACTGTTTTTT.

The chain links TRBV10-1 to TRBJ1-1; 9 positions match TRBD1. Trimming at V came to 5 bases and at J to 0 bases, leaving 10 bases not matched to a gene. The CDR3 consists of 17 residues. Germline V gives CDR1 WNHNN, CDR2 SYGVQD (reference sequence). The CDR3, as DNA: TGCGCCAGCAGTAATACAGGGGGCGGATCGGTGAACACTGAAGCTTTCTTT. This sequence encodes CASSNTGGGSVNTEAFF.

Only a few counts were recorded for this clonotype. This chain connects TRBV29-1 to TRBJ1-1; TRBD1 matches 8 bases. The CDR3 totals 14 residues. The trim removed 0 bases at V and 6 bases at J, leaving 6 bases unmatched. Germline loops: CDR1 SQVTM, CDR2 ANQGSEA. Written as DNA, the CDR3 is TGCAGCGTTGAAGAACGGACAGGGTTTTCTGAAGCTTTCTTT. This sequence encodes CSVEERTGFSEAFF. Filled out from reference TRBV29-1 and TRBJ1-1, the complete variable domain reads SAVISQKPSRDICQRGTSLTIQCQVDSQVTMMFWYRQQPGQSLTLIATANQGSEATYESGFVIDKFPISRPNLTFSTLTVSNMSPEDSSIYLCSVEERTGFSEAFFGQGTRLTVV.

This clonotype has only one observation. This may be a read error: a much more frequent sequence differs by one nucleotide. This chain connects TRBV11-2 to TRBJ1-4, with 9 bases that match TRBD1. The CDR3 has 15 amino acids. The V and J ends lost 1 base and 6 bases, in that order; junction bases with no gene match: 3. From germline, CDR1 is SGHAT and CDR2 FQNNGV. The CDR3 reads CASSLAGDRDEKLFF. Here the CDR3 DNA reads TGTGCCAGCAGCTTAGCGGGGGACAGGGATGAAAAACTGTTTTTT. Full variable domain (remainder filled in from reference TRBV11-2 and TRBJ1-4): EAGVAQSPRYKIIEKRQSVAFWCNPISGHATLYWYQQILGQGPKLLIQFQNNGVVDDSQLPKDRFSAERLKGVDSTLKIQPAKLEDSAVYLCASSLAGDRDEKLFFGSGTQLSVL.

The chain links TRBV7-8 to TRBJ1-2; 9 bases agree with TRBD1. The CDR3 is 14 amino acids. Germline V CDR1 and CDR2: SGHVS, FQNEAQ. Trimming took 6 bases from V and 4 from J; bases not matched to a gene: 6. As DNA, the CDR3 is TGTGCCAGCAGTGAAACAGGGGGCTTCTATGGCTACACCTTC. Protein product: CASSETGGFYGYTF.

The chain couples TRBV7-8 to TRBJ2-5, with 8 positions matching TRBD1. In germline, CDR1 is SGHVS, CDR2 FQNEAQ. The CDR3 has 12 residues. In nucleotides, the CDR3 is TGTGCTAGTTCAGGGGGCCCAGAGACCCAGTACTTC. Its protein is CASSGGPETQYF.